A selection of T cell receptor beta chains follows, all from one sample in a study of shared clonotypes between healthy human individuals. The repertoire was sequenced with immunoSEQ multiplex PCR; TCRdb's copy has only in-frame clones and lacks some. The sample includes hundreds of thousands of clones, just over 95% seen only once; the top ten take less than 0.3%. The sample was naive CD8+ T cells sorted from blood. The receptor set was obtained from a man aged 25 to 40 in good health. CDR3s include the opening cysteine and the closing phenylalanine or tryptophan. A D gene is named only where the DNA matches it firmly. Size values are once, few and many counts, or a class for expanded clones, and some rows have none.

size	J	D	V	CDR3	DNA
-	TRBJ2-7	-	TRBV5-4	CASSLEAGGAYEQYF	TGTGCCAGCAGCTTGGAGGCAGGAGGGGCTTACGAGCAGTACTTC
-	TRBJ2-7	-	TRBV7-9	CASSPENLYEQYF	TGTGCCAGCAGCCCCGAGAACCTCTACGAGCAGTACTTC
-	TRBJ2-7	-	TRBV7-9	CASSLSPVEQYF	TGTGCCAGCAGTCTATCCCCGGTAGAGCAGTACTTC
-	TRBJ2-3	-	TRBV7-2	CASSSTSSADTQYF	TGTGCCAGCAGCTCAACTTCTAGCGCAGATACGCAGTATTTT
-	TRBJ2-7	TRBD1	TRBV7-9	CAGGQGAYEQYF	TGTGCCGGGGGACAGGGGGCCTACGAGCAGTACTTC
-	TRBJ1-2	-	TRBV6-1	CASSDHRVYYGYTF	TGTGCCAGCAGTGATCACAGGGTTTACTATGGCTACACCTTC
few	TRBJ2-7	-	TRBV28	CASSQRDMDYEQYF	TGTGCCAGCAGTCAACGGGACATGGACTACGAGCAGTACTTC
-	TRBJ2-7	-	TRBV7-2	CASSFFGGTGYEQYF	TGTGCCAGCAGCTTCTTCGGGGGAACAGGGTACGAGCAGTACTTC
-	TRBJ2-7	-	TRBV11-2	CASSLVDAASYEQYF	TGTGCCAGCAGCTTAGTCGACGCCGCCTCCTACGAGCAGTACTTC
-	TRBJ2-7	TRBD1	TRBV7-9	CASSSRTGVFYEQYF	TGTGCCAGCAGCTCCCGGACAGGGGTCTTCTACGAGCAGTACTTC
-	TRBJ2-3	-	TRBV6-6	CASSEGHGTDTQYF	TGTGCCAGCAGCGAGGGGCATGGCACAGATACGCAGTATTTT
once	TRBJ2-2	-	TRBV5-6	CASSSPDDTGELFF	TGTGCCAGCAGCTCGCCAGATGATACCGGGGAGCTGTTTTTT
-	TRBJ2-5	-	TRBV27	CASIGGAQETQYF	TGTGCCAGCATCGGGGGAGCCCAAGAGACCCAGTACTTC
-	TRBJ1-5	-	TRBV7-9	CASSFQGKPQHF	TGTGCCAGCAGCTTCCAGGGCAAGCCCCAGCATTTT
once	TRBJ2-3	TRBD2	TRBV2	CASPLSWREGTDTQYF	TGTGCCAGCCCCTTGAGTTGGCGGGAGGGGACAGATACGCAGTATTTT
-	TRBJ2-1	-	TRBV30	CAWSVGHYNEQFF	TGTGCCTGGAGTGTTGGACACTACAATGAGCAGTTCTTC
-	TRBJ2-1	-	TRBV5-6	CASQEGLGNEQFF	TGTGCCAGCCAAGAAGGGTTGGGGAATGAGCAGTTCTTC
-	TRBJ2-1	TRBD2	TRBV4-3	CASSQGTSPYNEQFF	TGCGCCAGCAGCCAAGGGACTAGCCCCTACAATGAGCAGTTCTTC
once	TRBJ1-4	-	TRBV9	CASSPRGGVSEKLFF	TGTGCCAGCAGCCCACGAGGAGGGGTGAGTGAAAAACTGTTTTTT
-	TRBJ2-1	-	TRBV5-1	CASMDIPSLYNEQFF	TGCGCCAGCATGGATATCCCTTCCCTCTACAATGAGCAGTTCTTC
-	TRBJ2-3	-	TRBV28	CASSLNRDTQYF	TGTGCCAGCAGTCTCAATAGAGATACGCAGTATTTT
-	TRBJ2-2	-	TRBV14	CASSQKTYTGELFF	TGTGCCAGCAGCCAAAAGACGTACACCGGGGAGCTGTTTTTT
once	TRBJ1-2	TRBD1	TRBV7-9	CASSLDRDRVNYGYTF	TGTGCCAGCAGCTTAGACCGGGACAGGGTGAACTATGGCTACACCTTC
once	TRBJ2-2	-	TRBV5-4	CASSRGGNTGELFF	TGTGCCAGCAGCCGTGGAGGGAACACCGGGGAGCTGTTTTTT
-	TRBJ2-5	TRBD1	TRBV7-2	CASSLERTGIEETQYF	TGTGCCAGCAGCTTAGAACGGACAGGGATCGAAGAGACCCAGTACTTC
-	TRBJ1-1	-	TRBV5-4	CASRPDIMNTEAFF	TGTGCCAGCAGACCCGATATAATGAACACTGAAGCTTTCTTT
-	TRBJ2-7	-	TRBV29-1	CSARTGAAYEQYF	TGCAGCGCCCGTACCGGCGCCGCATACGAGCAGTACTTC
-	TRBJ2-3	-	TRBV6-5	CASSTGLTDTQYF	TGTGCCAGCAGTACAGGGCTCACAGATACGCAGTATTTT
-	TRBJ2-3	-	TRBV7-3	CASSSLMSDTQYF	TGTGCCAGCAGCTCTCTAATGTCAGATACGCAGTATTTT
-	TRBJ2-7	TRBD2	TRBV5-4	CASSDDSGVSSYEQYF	TGTGCCAGCAGCGATGACAGCGGGGTTAGCTCCTACGAGCAGTACTTC
-	TRBJ2-3	-	TRBV5-4	CASSSRQGTDTQYF	TGTGCCAGCAGCTCCAGACAGGGCACAGATACGCAGTATTTT
once	TRBJ2-7	-	TRBV27	CASSPNPTVGYEQYF	TGTGCCAGCAGTCCAAACCCTACAGTTGGCTACGAGCAGTACTTC
-	TRBJ2-2	-	TRBV14	CASSQVITGELFF	TGTGCCAGCAGCCAAGTTATCACCGGGGAGCTGTTTTTT
-	TRBJ1-1	-	TRBV4-1	CASSQAGQTRYTEAFF	TGCGCCAGCAGCCAAGCCGGACAGACCAGGTACACTGAAGCTTTCTTT
-	TRBJ2-3	TRBD2	TRBV15	CATSRGVGSRGEPDTQYF	TGTGCCACCAGCAGGGGGGTTGGATCCCGGGGGGAGCCAGATACGCAGTATTTT
-	TRBJ2-7	TRBD1	TRBV2	CASSQGQGYEQYF	TGTGCCAGCAGCCAGGGACAGGGGTACGAGCAGTACTTC
-	TRBJ1-3	-	TRBV4-1	CASSLEGGGVFGNTIYF	TGCGCCAGCAGCCTCGAGGGGGGGGGCGTTTTTGGAAACACCATATATTTT
-	TRBJ2-1	TRBD2	TRBV6-5	CASSWEREGRHEQFF	TGTGCCAGCAGTTGGGAGCGGGAGGGACGCCATGAGCAGTTCTTC
-	TRBJ2-7	-	TRBV9	CASSPIAAPYEQYF	TGTGCCAGCAGCCCCATAGCGGCTCCCTACGAGCAGTACTTC
-	TRBJ2-1	TRBD2	TRBV18	CASSPTSGRNEQFF	TGTGCCAGCTCACCAACTAGCGGGAGAAATGAGCAGTTCTTC
-	TRBJ2-7	-	TRBV27	CASSLRFGKAYEQYF	TGTGCCAGCAGTTTAAGATTTGGGAAGGCCTACGAGCAGTACTTC
-	TRBJ2-1	TRBD1	TRBV9	CASNLPGQGISEQFF	TGTGCCAGCAATCTCCCCGGACAGGGAATTAGTGAGCAGTTCTTC
-	TRBJ2-1	TRBD2	TRBV2	CASRGTSGDPNEQFF	TGTGCCAGCAGGGGGACTAGCGGGGACCCCAATGAGCAGTTCTTC
-	TRBJ2-7	TRBD1	TRBV16	CASSPRGQGYYEQYF	TGTGCCAGCAGCCCCCGTGGACAGGGTTACTACGAGCAGTACTTC
once	TRBJ2-1	TRBD2	TRBV5-4	CASSQWTSGYEQFF	TGTGCCAGCAGCCAATGGACTAGCGGGTATGAGCAGTTCTTC
-	TRBJ1-2	-	TRBV6-6	CASTSTASNYGYTF	TGTGCCAGCACCTCGACAGCCTCCAACTATGGCTACACCTTC
-	TRBJ2-4	-	TRBV9	CASSGPRDIQYF	TGTGCCAGCAGCGGCCCCCGAGACATTCAGTACTTC
-	TRBJ2-4	TRBD2	TRBV10-2	CASSQGLAGVAKNIQYF	TGCGCCAGCAGTCAAGGACTAGCGGGAGTGGCCAAAAACATTCAGTACTTC
-	TRBJ2-3	-	TRBV7-9	CASSLVGPGSDTQYF	TGTGCCAGCAGCTTGGTAGGCCCGGGGTCAGATACGCAGTATTTT
-	TRBJ2-5	-	TRBV30	CAPPVETQYF	TGTGCCCCCCCGGTAGAGACCCAGTACTTC
-	TRBJ2-2	-	TRBV30	CAWSVAVTGELFF	TGTGCCTGGAGTGTTGCGGTCACCGGGGAGCTGTTTTTT
-	TRBJ2-6	-	TRBV10-1	CASSDGRPVDFGANVLTF	TGCGCCAGCAGTGATGGACGCCCTGTTGACTTCGGGGCCAACGTCCTGACTTTC
-	TRBJ1-4	-	TRBV4-1	CASSENRVSTNEKLFF	TGCGCCAGCAGCGAAAACAGGGTTTCAACTAATGAAAAACTGTTTTTT
-	TRBJ2-7	-	TRBV29-1	CSVEDWSQGSSYEQYF	TGCAGCGTTGAAGACTGGTCCCAGGGGAGCTCCTACGAGCAGTACTTC
-	TRBJ1-5	TRBD1	TRBV27	CASSPGGRGNQPQHF	TGTGCCAGCAGTCCAGGGGGCAGGGGCAATCAGCCCCAGCATTTT